Presented here are 10 T cell receptor beta chains from one specimen sequenced in a study of blood T cell repertoires in COVID-19. Profiling relied on immunoSEQ multiplex PCR, and the TCRdb table lists in-frame clones only, not all of them. Counted here are around 160,000 clones, 65% to 90% occurring once; the ten biggest clones make up about 8.2%. Sequencing was performed on peripheral blood. The receptors stem from a man between 60 and 75 years old with acute or convalescent COVID-19.

V is TRBV11-2 and J is TRBJ2-7; D remains unclear. Trimming removed 3 bases at V and 3 bases at J, with 9 bases between. Germline V gene data show CDR1 as SGHAT and CDR2 as FQNNGV. The CDR3 is made up of 13 amino acids. CDR3 loop: CASSFGQLYEQYF. The CDR3 DNA reads TGTGCCAGCAGCTTTGGGCAGCTCTACGAGCAGTACTTC.

The chain combines TRBV28 with TRBJ1-2; 8 bases line up with TRBD1. Germline V CDR1 and CDR2: MDHEN, SYDVKM. V lost 6 bases, J lost 5 bases, and 11 bases stayed unmatched. The CDR3 runs 15 residues. CDR3 bases: TGTGCCAGCAGAACCGGGACAGGCCTCAATTATGGCTACACCTTC. Protein sequence: CASRTGTGLNYGYTF.

The chain employs TRBV18 and TRBJ1-4, with TRBD1 matching over 8 bases. The CDR3 extends over 13 amino acids. Unmatched junction bases numbered 2, after V lost 3 bases and J lost 8 bases. The germline V gene encodes CDR1 KGHSH and CDR2 LQKENI. DNA of the CDR3: TGTGCCAGCTCACCCAGGGGGCGAGAAAAACTGTTTTTT. As protein: CASSPRGREKLFF. Full variable domain (outside the CDR3, taken from reference TRBV18 and TRBJ1-4): NAGVMQNPRHLVRRRGQEARLRCSPMKGHSHVYWYRQLPEEGLKFMVYLQKENIIDESGMPKERFSAEFPKEGPSILRIQQVVRGDSAAYFCASSPRGREKLFFGSGTQLSVL.

This clone appeared a few times. V usage is TRBV28 and J usage is TRBJ1-1; 7 positions match TRBD1. V lost 3 bases, J lost 5 bases, and 9 bases stayed unmatched. From germline, CDR1 is MDHEN and CDR2 SYDVKM. The length of the CDR3 is 15 residues. CDR3 DNA: TGTGCCAGCAGTTTGAGACAGGGCGGGCTAACTGAAGCTTTCTTT. It translates to CASSLRQGGLTEAFF.

The chain has TRBV18 and TRBJ1-2; possible D gene TRBD1, 6 bases. The germline V gene encodes CDR1 KGHSH and CDR2 LQKENI. The CDR3 is 13 amino acids. V was pared by 4 bases and J by 8 bases, with 14 bases between. The CDR3 coding sequence is TGTGCCAGCTCACGGGGGCAGGGAATAGGCTACACCTTC. Its translation: CASSRGQGIGYTF. The entire variable domain, with the rest obtained from reference TRBV18 and TRBJ1-2, is as follows: NAGVMQNPRHLVRRRGQEARLRCSPMKGHSHVYWYRQLPEEGLKFMVYLQKENIIDESGMPKERFSAEFPKEGPSILRIQQVVRGDSAAYFCASSRGQGIGYTFGSGTRLTVV.

This clone was recorded once. The chain uses TRBV10-3 and TRBJ2-7, with TRBD2 matching 13 bases. V shed 4 bases and J 2 bases; nucleotides not matched to a gene: 5. The CDR3 covers 16 residues. Germline loops: CDR1 ENHRY, CDR2 SYGVKD. In DNA form, the CDR3 reads TGTGCCATCAGTGGCGGGACTAGCGGGACAACCTACGAGCAGTACTTC. It yields the protein CAISGGTSGTTYEQYF.

The J gene is TRBJ2-1, the V gene TRBV6-5; 11 nucleotides line up with TRBD2. Losses at the gene ends were 0 bases for V and 8 bases for J; bases not matched to a gene: 6. The CDR3 is 16 residues long. Germline V gene lookup returns CDR1 MNHEY and CDR2 SVGAGI. The CDR3 DNA reads TGTGCCAGCAGTTACTCGATGGCACTAGCGGGAGATGAGCAGTTCTTC. Translated: CASSYSMALAGDEQFF.

V usage is TRBV5-1 and J usage is TRBJ2-1; TRBD2 aligns across 8 bases. Germline V CDR1 and CDR2: SGHRS, YFSETQ. This CDR3 is 13 amino acids long. V lost 0 bases and J lost 9; bases outside the gene matches: 2. This CDR3 reads CASSLDSGVEQFF. The CDR3 DNA follows: TGCGCCAGCAGCTTGGATAGCGGGGTTGAGCAGTTCTTC.

The chain couples TRBV30 to TRBJ2-7, with 8 bases identical to TRBD2. The CDR3 length is 14 residues. Germline V lookup: CDR1 GTSNPN, CDR2 SVGIG (reference sequence). V lost 0 bases to trimming and J lost 2 bases; unmatched junction nucleotides: 3. The CDR3 bases are TGTGCCTGGAGTGTAAAAGCGGGGGCCTACGAGCAGTACTTC. Residues: CAWSVKAGAYEQYF. Full variable domain (missing parts from reference TRBV30 and TRBJ2-7): SQTIHQWPATLVQPVGSPLSLECTVEGTSNPNLYWYRQAAGRGLQLLFYSVGIGQISSEVPQNLSASRPQDRQFILSSKKLLLSDSGFYLCAWSVKAGAYEQYFGPGTRLTVT.

The chain joins TRBV28 to TRBJ2-5, with D possibly being TRBD2 (6 bases). CDR3 length: 15 amino acids. Germline V gene lookup returns CDR1 MDHEN and CDR2 SYDVKM. Trimming cost V 5 bases and J 1 base, with 14 bases left between them. The DNA for the CDR3 is TGTGCCAGCAGTCCCACCGGGGGAGTCCAAGAGACCCAGTACTTC. This codes for CASSPTGGVQETQYF.